This T cell receptor beta chain is from a study of STAT3 mutations in large granular lymphocyte leukemia. On the study more broadly: Canonical activating STAT3 mutations were detected in roughly half of the longitudinally sequenced T-LGLL patients.

Using immunoSEQ multiplex PCR, the repertoire was profiled, and TCRdb retains in-frame clones only, with some absent. This sample has about 34,000 clones, with more than 75% found just once. Germline CDR1 and CDR2: MDHEN and SYDVKM. Deletions cut 5 bases from V and 0 bases from J, with 14 bases between. The CDR3 sequence is 16 residues long. Study-wide points: TCR clonotype switching after therapy occurred in about 35% of the 18 patients. Some patients had persisting codominant clonotypes that could mask small clones. Every T-cell large granular lymphocyte leukemia patient had at least one immunodominant TCR beta clonotype.

On this clone itself: Its antigen is not identified.

Sequencing was performed on peripheral blood mononuclear cells. This clonotype originated in a man in his sixties with T-cell large granular lymphocyte leukemia. Some clones in this sample may be carry-over from other donors' samples. This rearrangement joins TRBV28 to TRBJ1-5; TRBD1 is a possible D gene (5 bases). For the CDR3, the DNA is TGTGCCAGCAGTAACCCCCGGGGGTATAGCAATCAGCCCCAGCATTTT. It codes for CASSNPRGYSNQPQHF. The entire variable domain, with the rest obtained from reference TRBV28 and TRBJ1-5, is as follows: DVKVTQSSRYLVKRTGEKVFLECVQDMDHENMFWYRQDPGLGLRLIYFSYDVKMKEKGDIPEGYSVSREKKERFSLILESASTNQTSMYLCASSNPRGYSNQPQHFGDGTRLSIL.